This T cell receptor beta chain was profiled in a study of cytomegalovirus exposure and HLA in healthy donors (dated 2017 in TCRdb). Regarding the study in general: An earlier analysis of some 500 of the donors reported 250 to 300 Gb of sequence data and roughly 110 million unique TCR beta sequences from about 179 million T cells. Rather than drawing on any new phenotypic data, the later analysis identified candidate immune exposures from TCR beta sequences and the way those sequences occurred across donors. Donor age, sex, ethnicity and CMV serostatus were compiled alongside the repertoire data. Class I and class II HLA loci were covered by the typing at four-digit resolution. An earlier analysis of 500 to 650 of the donors applied high-throughput TCR beta sequencing to assess whether each TCR beta V gene segment acted as functional or pseudogenic. Every repertoire in the discovery cohort had been generated on one and the same sequencing platform. Of the roughly 400 genotyped donors, roughly 76% were placed in the genetic ancestry cluster associated with self-reported Caucasian donors. A later genetic analysis used genome-wide SNP genotypes for about 55% of the 666 donors, treating that subset as a discovery cohort. The study aimed to test whether cataloging public T cell receptors could reveal signatures of past pathogen exposure. About 310 gigabases of sequencing data and approximately 85 million unique TCR sequences were included in an early release covering around 650 HLA-typed donors. Across about 380 genotyped donors of the cohort, an average of roughly 250,000 unique TCR beta nucleotide sequences per donor were sequenced, and roughly 17% of those sequences were non-productive. Roughly five DR-DQ haplotypes were treated as single units for association and clustering because of strong linkage in the cohort. Typing coverage differed by locus: A, B, C, DRB1 and DQB1 were typed in about 620-630 donors, DQA1 in around 500, DPA1 in 600 to 610, and DPB1 in approximately 450. To predict cytomegalovirus infection status, the study combined high-throughput TCR immunosequencing, statistical association of individual TCRs with disease status, and machine learning. Along with the roughly 670-subject first cohort, a separate validation cohort of some 130 different subjects was used. In a later analysis, previously published TCR beta repertoires from 670 or so donors were re-analyzed and high-resolution HLA genotyping was added so that TCR occurrence patterns could be studied. The study profiled the T cell repertoires of some 610 subjects by immunosequencing and related them to cytomegalovirus serostatus. Broad study findings and their caveats: Most TCR sequences were observed very rarely across donors, whereas some public TCRs were present in many individuals. Most CMV-associated TCR beta chains appeared to be HLA-restricted in a later analysis, and the HLA associations seemed to be driven largely by CMV exposure. The earlier analysis of a few hundred of the donors excluded some 15 rarely observed V segments, including chromosome 9 orphons, because counts were too low. A later genetic analysis associated a missense DCLRE1C variant with V-gene and J-gene trimming of TCR beta chains, and an independent cohort replicated the association. For the cohort, immune exposure information was limited to CMV serostatus. In a later analysis, several top co-occurrence clusters were reported to appear linked to parvovirus B19, influenza, CMV and Epstein-Barr virus. This cohort had only TCR beta chains sequenced, and the lack of alpha or paired-chain data limited which features could be detected. The authors suggested that the approach could potentially be generalized to other disease states and immunological phenotypes. A total of 150 or so TCR beta chains were listed by the study as associated with cytomegalovirus. A cluster of highly shared sequence variants was judged likely to be a technical artifact of the sequencing pipeline. Correlated functional status among segregating V segments might reflect linkage disequilibrium, but an unknown experimental factor could not be ruled out. In a later analysis, the rate of TCR association differed among HLA loci, with DRB1 alleles having the most associated TCRs and HLA-C alleles having the fewest. A later genetic analysis reported fewer N-insertions in productive TCRs among donors in an Asian-associated ancestry cluster than the roughly 700-donor mean. The 87-base-pair reads could not distinguish some IMGT-functional V segments, including TRBV6-2 and TRBV6-3, so those segments were excluded. A few of the identified cytomegalovirus-associated TCR beta chains were confirmed in vitro to be specific for cytomegalovirus antigens. In an earlier analysis of over 550 of the donors, most TCR beta V segments were observed in productive rearrangements about 90% or about 30% of the time, broadly matching IMGT annotations. The classifier was reported to diagnose cytomegalovirus status with high specificity and sensitivity in both the original and validation cohorts. Strong co-occurrence of HLA alleles, especially DR and DQ, made assigning TCR associations to individual alleles difficult. Compared with equally common non-associated chains, HLA-associated TCR beta chains in a later analysis were more clonally expanded and had lower generation probabilities. Roughly uniform sequencing depth across donors was assumed in presence/absence analyses, although this assumption may not hold. A further reported finding was that TCR beta sequences accurately predicted the HLA-A and HLA-B alleles for most subjects in the first cohort. A later analysis associated 17,000 or so TCR beta sequences with specific HLA alleles at a false discovery rate of 0.05. Because HLA typing was unavailable for some donors at each locus, only the typed subset was used in association tests.

The library was produced with the immunoSEQ multiplex PCR assay. A mixture of 60 forward primers for TCR Vbeta segments and 13 reverse primers for TCR Jbeta segments was used in the multiplex PCR. A multiplex PCR assay on genomic DNA amplified the CDR3 region of rearranged TCR beta genes. The Illumina HiSeq System was used to sequence the amplified TCR beta libraries as 87-base-pair reads. Turning to the authors' computational methods: Across the 700 or so repertoires, a later analysis counted approximately 83 million unique TCR beta chains, roughly 11 million of which were shared by at least two donors. A nearest-neighbor algorithm error-corrected the raw reads and collapsed the reads into unique sequences, merging closely related sequences to remove PCR and sequencing errors. Alignment of CDR3 sequences to IMGT reference sequences was used to assign V, D and J gene segments. For a sequence to be retained, a match of at least six nucleotides was required to both a V gene segment and a J gene segment. A rearrangement counted as productive if the CDR3 had no stop codons and remained in frame with V and J, and every other rearrangement counted as non-productive. Following IMGT convention, CDR3 was defined as the stretch from the second conserved V-encoded cysteine up to the conserved J-encoded phenylalanine. Sequences without an unambiguous match to a single V gene segment were excluded from the earlier analysis of 587 of the donors. An earlier analysis of 500 to 600 of the donors classified V segments as functional when productive rearrangements were above 56.7% and as segregating when the standard deviation between donors was above 5%. A statistical classification framework was built for diagnosing cytomegalovirus status from the catalog of TCR beta chain sequences. In a later analysis, V and J genes were assigned by comparing TCR nucleotide sequences against IMGT/GENE-DB human TR gene sequences. The TCRdist pipeline was used in a later analysis to assign CDR3 sequences and most-parsimonious VDJ recombination scenarios. In a later analysis, each TCR beta chain was defined by its CDR3 amino acid sequence together with its V-gene family, and reads without a unique V-gene family were excluded. In a later analysis, 500 to 700 highly shared, low-generation-probability nucleotide sequences were removed to address suspected cross-contamination and a sequencing artifact. A later analysis calculated a clonal expansion index for each public chain from normalized within-repertoire ranks of inferred template counts. A later analysis computed generation probabilities with a VDJ recombination model fitted to out-of-frame rearrangements, and checked the results against IGoR. In a later analysis, hypergeometric tests were used to score TCR-TCR, TCR-HLA and TCR-CMV co-occurrence, with a repertoire-size bias correction applied to TCR pairs. To estimate false discovery rates, a later analysis permuted the HLA or CMV assignments 20 times. In a later analysis, co-occurring TCRs were grouped using DBSCAN, with TCRdist sequence similarity added in when clustering inside HLA-allele-positive subsets. Repertoires with fewer than 30,000 or more than 120,000 public chains, plus five repertoires with anomalous nucleotide sharing, were excluded from co-occurrence clustering. TCRdb obtained this table from immuneACCESS and retained in-frame rearrangements with V and J assigned. These tables miss some clones; where compared with another copy, unresolved V genes account for less than half of the shortfall, and the remainder is unexplained. That table gives V, J and clone size, and the DNA gave D and trimming. For this sample the table gives 100,000 or so clones, of which roughly 15% were detected only once. The ten top clones hold over 0.65% of the sample.

At the junction V is shortened by 5 bases and J by 4 bases; bases outside the gene matches: 6. Including cysteine and phenylalanine, the CDR3 has 16 amino acids. Of the read, only the CDR3 DNA is kept; its 48 bases are in frame from base 1. Looking up the germline V gene yields CDR1 SGHTA and CDR2 FQGNSA. The sample holds a few counts of this clone. Its antigen is still unknown. No base qualities exist here, and no much larger clone lies one base off it. The cohort was made up of about 670 healthy bone marrow donors. Cohort members were all nominally healthy when sampled, although unrecorded immune exposures were likely present. The donor tested CMV seronegative and was one of the 352 seronegative cohort members. Every donor gave a peripheral blood sample, and the peripheral blood mononuclear cells from that sample were used for TCR beta sequencing. The Qiagen DNeasy Blood Extraction Kit was used to extract genomic DNA from the blood cell samples.

Material: PBMCs. This clonotype originated in a female donor in good health and CMV-seronegative. The chain is made from TRBV7-2 and TRBJ2-3; 13 of the junction bases match TRBD2. The CDR3 is CASSPWTSGGADTQYF. The DNA sequence follows: TGTGCCAGCAGCCCATGGACTAGCGGGGGTGCAGATACGCAGTATTTT.